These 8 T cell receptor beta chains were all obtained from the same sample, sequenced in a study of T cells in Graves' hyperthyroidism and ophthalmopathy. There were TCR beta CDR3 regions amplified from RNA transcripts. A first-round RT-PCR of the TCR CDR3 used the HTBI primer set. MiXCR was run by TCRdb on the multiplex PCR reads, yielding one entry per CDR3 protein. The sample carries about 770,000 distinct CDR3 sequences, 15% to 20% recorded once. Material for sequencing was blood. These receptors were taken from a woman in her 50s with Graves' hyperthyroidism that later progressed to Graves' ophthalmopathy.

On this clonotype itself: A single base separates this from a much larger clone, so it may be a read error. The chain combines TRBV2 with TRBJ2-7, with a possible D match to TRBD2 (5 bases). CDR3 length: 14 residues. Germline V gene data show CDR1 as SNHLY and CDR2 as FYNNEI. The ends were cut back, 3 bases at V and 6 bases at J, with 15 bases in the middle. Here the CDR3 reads CASSEVSDRGEQYF. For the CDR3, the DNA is TGTGCCAGCAGTGAGGTATCAGATCGGGGCGAGCAGTACTTC.

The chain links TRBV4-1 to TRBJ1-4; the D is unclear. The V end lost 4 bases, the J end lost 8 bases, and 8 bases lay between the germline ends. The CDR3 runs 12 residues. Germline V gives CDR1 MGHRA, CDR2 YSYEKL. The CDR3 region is CASSLTPEKLFF. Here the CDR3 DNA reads TGCGCCAGCAGCCTTACACCCGAAAAACTGTTTTTT.

CDR3 amino acids: CASSPPKVTTEAFF. The CDR3 DNA reads TGTGCCAGCAGCCCGCCTAAAGTGACCACTGAAGCTTTCTTT. The chain is built from TRBV4-2 and TRBJ1-1; no clear D. The CDR3 loop spans 14 amino acids. From germline, CDR1 is LGHNA and CDR2 YNFKEQ. V lost 4 bases, J lost 4 bases, and 13 bases lay in between.

The DNA for the CDR3 is TGTGCCAGTACCGGACCGGGGGCCTACGAGCAGTACTTC. Its protein is CASTGPGAYEQYF. The chain is built from TRBV6-1 and TRBJ2-7, with D maybe TRBD2 (6 bases). V was cut by 9 bases and J by 2 bases, with 14 bases left in between. Germline-derived CDR1 and CDR2 are MNHNS and SASEGT. The CDR3 runs to 13 residues.

This CDR3 is CSARAGQGGTAQETQYF. The CDR3 DNA is TGCAGTGCTAGGGCGGGACAGGGCGGGACTGCTCAAGAGACCCAGTACTTC. The rearrangement links TRBV20-1 to TRBJ2-5, with TRBD1 matching over 9 bases. Germline loops: CDR1 DFQATT, CDR2 SNEGSKA (reference sequence). This CDR3 has 17 amino acids. With 3 bases clipped from V and 2 bases from J, the junction kept 13 bases outside the gene matches.

CDR3 region: CASRENRNYGYTF. The CDR3 coding sequence is TGTGCCAGCAGAGAGAACAGGAACTATGGCTACACCTTC. The chain recombines TRBV6-1 with TRBJ1-2; possibly TRBD1 for D (5 bases). CDR1 is MNHNS and CDR2 is SASEGT in the germline V gene. The V and J ends lost 6 bases and 2 bases respectively, with 10 bases between them. CDR3 length: 13 residues.

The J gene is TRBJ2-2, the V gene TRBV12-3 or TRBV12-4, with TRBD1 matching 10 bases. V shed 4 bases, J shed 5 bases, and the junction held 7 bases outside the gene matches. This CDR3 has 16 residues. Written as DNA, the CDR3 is TGTGCCAGCAGTTCAAGGACAGGGGGGAGAACCGGGGAGCTGTTTTTT. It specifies CASSSRTGGRTGELFF.

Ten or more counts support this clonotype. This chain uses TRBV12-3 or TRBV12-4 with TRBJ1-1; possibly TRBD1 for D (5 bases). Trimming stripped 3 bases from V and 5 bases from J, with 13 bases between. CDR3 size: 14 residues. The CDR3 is CASSFIGARTEAFF. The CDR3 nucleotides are TGTGCCAGCAGTTTCATAGGGGCGAGGACTGAAGCTTTCTTT.